The rows below give T cell receptor beta chains drawn from one sample of a study of T cell responses to AZD1222 COVID-19 vaccine. Clones were read by immunoSEQ multiplex PCR, and TCRdb kept only the in-frame ones, dropping some. Seen here are about 180,000 clones, 88% observed once, and the top ten hold around 7.9%. The sample in question was peripheral blood, obtained on day 0 of AZD1222 vaccination. The receptors derive from an adult in good health. Both conserved end residues are part of each CDR3. Expanded clones get a size class; other rows say once, few or many, or leave the size out.

v_call clone_size cdr3_aa
TRBV10-1 . CAIRGLHTDTQYF
TRBV3-1/TRBV3-2 . CASSRADRNTEAFF
TRBV6-1 . CASSADRGRGTGELFF
TRBV14 . CASSHTGTSGNTIYF
TRBV4-1 . CASSQDRGAFNYGYTF
TRBV28 . CASSPPGGAGGTEAFF
TRBV7-6 . CASSLRGEFPDRDYGYTF
TRBV6-6 . CASSYSGDTQYF
TRBV12-5 . CASGLRIRGDYEQYF
TRBV2 . CASSDGGPYNSPLHF
TRBV19 . CASRLDRGTNEKLFF
TRBV5-5 . CASSSPKGANEKLFF
TRBV7-9 . CASRGGVSPEKLFF
TRBV24-1 . CATSDLPTSGGEEQFF
TRBV28 . CASTATDQPQHF
TRBV30 once CARGGRLPGETQYF
TRBV18 . CASSAGTTQNIQYF
TRBV5-4 . CASSSGPEEEKLFF
TRBV7-8 . CASSDRGRTNEKLFF
TRBV27 . CASRKLGVPPDTQYF
TRBV7-9 . CASSYQRTEAFF
TRBV28 . CASGGFSFGTF
TRBV5-4 . CASSLAPGRTGELFF
TRBV5-1 few CASSIDGQGNQPQHF
TRBV6-1 once CASSEDAPVLNTEAFF
TRBV4-3 . CASSQDLSAMGTDSNEKLFF
TRBV7-9 . CASSLRGAMAAFF
TRBV12-3/TRBV12-4 . CASSFEGGYEQYF
TRBV29-1 . CSVEKRVRGNYGYTF
TRBV5-1 . CASSGGADQETQYF
TRBV9 few CASSVGPGGAGYEQYF
TRBV7-3 once CASSLNSDFEQFF
TRBV4-2 . CASSQEPTTGELFF
TRBV15 . CATSRDVRETQYF
TRBV11-2 . CASSGGQGNTGELFF
TRBV2 . CASSERWGYHGYTF
TRBV19 . CASSLRGYGYEQYF
TRBV5-1 . CASSPGAGEYEQYF
TRBV11-2 . CASSKRDNEQFF
TRBV15 . CATSRQGFSNQPQHF
TRBV11-3 . CASSLDGGLETQYF
TRBV5-4 . CASSLWGAGAGANVLTF
TRBV6-1 few CASSDRTGALGNTEAFF
TRBV7-9 . CASSSWEGETQYF
TRBV7-3 . CASSPRAEYNEQFF
TRBV6-5 . CASTPVPGGAYEQYF
TRBV24-1 . CATRQGTWTEAFF
TRBV7-3 . CASSQSGGGGTDTQYF
TRBV5-1 . CASSPRQPGLNTEAFF
TRBV10-3 . CAIRDSLNEKLFF
TRBV7-9 . CASSDGSRYGYTF
TRBV7-2 . CASSPRTGGDQPQHF
TRBV27 . CASSFGGLSYNSPLHF